These 20 T cell receptor beta chains share one sample of origin, sequenced in a study of OX40 agonist ivuxolimab in advanced cancers. Here immunoSEQ multiplex PCR was the method, and the copy in TCRdb shows in-frame clones only, minus some. The table lists about 58,000 clones, approximately 91% of them singletons, with around 4% in the top ten. This specimen consisted of CD4+ or CD8+ T cells sorted from blood, obtained in a trial of the OX40 agonist ivuxolimab. The source is an adult with an advanced solid tumor such as melanoma, head and neck, liver or kidney cancer.

The V gene is TRBV7-2, the J gene TRBJ1-5; no clear D. Trimming removed 5 bases from V and 3 bases from J, with 5 bases in between. Germline V CDR1 and CDR2: SGHTA, FQGNSA. This CDR3 has 12 residues. The CDR3 spells CASSQNNQPQHF. The CDR3 region has the DNA TGTGCCAGCAGCCAGAACAATCAGCCCCAGCATTTT.

This chain joins TRBV9 and TRBJ2-1; D is undetermined. The germline CDR1 and CDR2 sequences are SGDLS and YYNGEE. CDR3 length: 14 amino acids. With 2 bases removed from V and 0 bases from J, the gap between germline ends came to 6 bases. The DNA for the CDR3 is TGTGCCAGCAGCGTTTTGGACTCCTACAATGAGCAGTTCTTC. It specifies CASSVLDSYNEQFF.

V is TRBV28 and J is TRBJ2-3; 10 positions match TRBD2. The germline gives CDR1 MDHEN, CDR2 SYDVKM. This CDR3 is built from 16 residues. After removal of 5 bases from V and 2 bases from J, the junction contained 7 bases not matched to a gene. CDR3 in amino acids: CASSTPLAGDTDTQYF. DNA of the CDR3: TGTGCCAGCAGTACCCCCCTAGCGGGAGACACAGATACGCAGTATTTT. Complete variable domain (other parts from reference TRBV28 and TRBJ2-3): DVKVTQSSRYLVKRTGEKVFLECVQDMDHENMFWYRQDPGLGLRLIYFSYDVKMKEKGDIPEGYSVSREKKERFSLILESASTNQTSMYLCASSTPLAGDTDTQYFGPGTRLTVL.

This clone has only one observation. The genes are TRBV29-1 and TRBJ2-6, with D tentatively TRBD1 or TRBD2 (6 bases each). Germline V gives CDR1 SQVTM, CDR2 ANQGSEA. Trimming took 6 bases from V and 0 from J, leaving 21 bases between them. The CDR3 loop spans 18 amino acids. CDR3 region: CSVAGTPRGSSGANVLTF. In DNA, the CDR3 is TGCAGCGTGGCGGGGACACCCCGGGGGTCCTCTGGGGCCAACGTCCTGACTTTC.

A single count supports this clone. This chain links TRBV19 with TRBJ2-7; D is unresolved. The CDR3 has 14 residues. Germline V gene lookup returns CDR1 LNHDA and CDR2 SQIVND (reference sequence). V was cut by 3 bases and J by 0 bases, with 9 bases left in between. Here the CDR3 DNA reads TGTGCCAGTAGTATGGGCCTAGACTCCTACGAGCAGTACTTC. It translates to CASSMGLDSYEQYF.

The chain employs TRBV5-6 and TRBJ2-7; 9 nucleotides align to TRBD1. The CDR3 loop spans 19 amino acids. Trimming cost V 3 bases and J 5 bases; bases outside gene matches: 21. Germline assignment: CDR1 SGHDT and CDR2 YYEEEE. CDR3 region: CASSSSFLPLDRGYHEQYF. In DNA form, the CDR3 reads TGTGCCAGCAGCTCCTCCTTTTTACCCCTTGACAGGGGGTACCACGAGCAGTACTTC.

This clone was seen a handful of times. The chain links TRBV4-1 to TRBJ2-5, with TRBD1 as a possible D gene (6 bases). The V gene lost 1 base and the J gene lost 7 bases, with 16 bases spanning the gap. This CDR3 has 15 residues. The germline gives CDR1 MGHRA, CDR2 YSYEKL. CDR3 in amino acids: CASSQVSGVLGTQYF. CDR3 DNA sequence: TGCGCCAGCAGCCAAGTATCAGGGGTTCTCGGGACCCAGTACTTC.

This clone was seen repeatedly, ten times or more. The chain recombines TRBV19 with TRBJ2-2; D unclear. From germline, CDR1 is LNHDA and CDR2 SQIVND (reference sequence). The V and J ends lost 5 bases and 6 bases respectively, with 7 bases between them. The CDR3 runs 12 residues. The CDR3: CASSARPGELFF. CDR3 sequence (DNA): TGTGCCAGTAGTGCCCGCCCCGGGGAGCTGTTTTTT.

About this clone: Mismatch with germline at one junction end may stem from a read error. The V call is TRBV6-6, the J call TRBJ2-2; D tentatively reads TRBD1 or TRBD2 (6 bases each). This CDR3 region has 16 residues. From germline, CDR1 is MNHNY and CDR2 SVGAGI (reference sequence). As DNA, the CDR3 is TGTGTCAGCAACCCTGGGGGGCGGGGATACACCGGGGAGCTGTTTTTT. Its translation is CVSNPGGRGYTGELFF.

The chain has TRBV6-1 and TRBJ2-7; D unresolved. V lost 6 bases and J lost 2, with 17 bases in between. This CDR3 is 15 amino acids long. CDR1 and CDR2 from the germline V gene are MNHNS and SASEGT. For the CDR3, the DNA is TGTGCCAGCAGCCCCTGGTATGGCCTCGCCTACGAGCAGTACTTC. Its protein is CASSPWYGLAYEQYF.

The chain recombines TRBV11-2 with TRBJ2-3, with a tentative D call TRBD2 (6 bases). This CDR3 is 14 amino acids long. CDR1 SGHAT and CDR2 FQNNGV come from the germline V gene. The ends were cut back, 3 bases at V and 1 base at J, with 8 bases in the middle. The CDR3, as DNA: TGTGCCAGCAGCTTCGCTAGCGGCACAGATACGCAGTATTTT. Translating it yields CASSFASGTDTQYF.

V and J are TRBV28 and TRBJ2-3; TRBD2 matches 11 bases. V was clipped by 6 bases and J by 2 bases; unmatched bases: 13. CDR3 size: 18 residues. CDR1 MDHEN and CDR2 SYDVKM come from the germline V gene. The CDR3 spells CASSSPGTSGLPTDTQYF. The CDR3 coding sequence is TGTGCCAGCAGCAGTCCCGGGACTAGCGGCTTGCCCACAGATACGCAGTATTTT.

The gene calls are TRBV7-6 and TRBJ1-5, with D maybe TRBD1 (6 bases). Germline V gene sequence: CDR1 SGHVS, CDR2 FNYEAQ. This CDR3 has 15 residues. Trimming cost V 5 bases and J 6 bases, with 17 bases left between them. DNA of the CDR3: TGTGCCAGCAGCCCCACAGGGAAGGGCGGTCAGCCCCAGCATTTT. Protein sequence: CASSPTGKGGQPQHF. Variable domain in full (rest from reference TRBV7-6 and TRBJ1-5): GAGVSQSPRYKVTKRGQDVALRCDPISGHVSLYWYRQALGQGPEFLTYFNYEAQQDKSGLPNDRFSAERPEGSISTLTIQRTEQRDSAMYRCASSPTGKGGQPQHFGDGTRLSIL.

J is TRBJ2-7 and V is TRBV30; D may be TRBD1 (7 bases). The germline CDR1 and CDR2 sequences are GTSNPN and SVGIG (reference sequence). With 5 bases removed from V and 3 bases from J, the gap between germline ends came to 20 bases. This CDR3 region has 15 residues. The CDR3 DNA sequence: TGTGCCTGGGTCCCCTCCGCAGGGGGACTCTACGAGCAGTACTTC. Its protein product is CAWVPSAGGLYEQYF.

The chain employs TRBV4-1 and TRBJ2-1; D remains unclear. CDR1 and CDR2 from the germline V gene are MGHRA and YSYEKL. Trimming took off 4 bases at V and 0 bases at J, with 10 bases between the two ends. This CDR3 is 15 amino acids long. The CDR3 spells CASSLTADSYNEQFF. The CDR3 coding sequence is TGCGCCAGCAGCCTCACCGCAGACTCCTACAATGAGCAGTTCTTC.

This clone was picked up one time. The V and J genes are TRBV19 and TRBJ1-4; possibly TRBD1 for D (5 bases). Germline V lookup: CDR1 LNHDA, CDR2 SQIVND (reference sequence). This CDR3 has 13 residues. V gave up 8 bases and J gave up 5 bases, with 12 bases separating them. The CDR3 region has the DNA TGTGCCAGTCTAGGATCAGGGAATGAAAAACTGTTTTTT. It translates to CASLGSGNEKLFF.

The chain is built from TRBV6-5 and TRBJ2-5; D uncertain. Between the trimmed V and J ends, which lost 2 bases and 1 base, there was a span of 5 bases. The CDR3 has 13 residues. Germline CDR1 MNHEY, CDR2 SVGAGI. The CDR3 protein is CASSYGPQETQYF. The CDR3 nucleotides are TGTGCCAGCAGTTACGGCCCCCAAGAGACCCAGTACTTC.

This chain uses TRBV4-3 with TRBJ1-2; D is perhaps TRBD1 (6 bases). The CDR3 totals 12 residues. V was shortened by 4 bases and J by 4 bases, with 7 bases between the two germline ends. Germline-derived CDR1 and CDR2 are LGHNA and YSLEER. The CDR3 protein is CASSLQGYGYTF. CDR3 sequence (DNA): TGCGCCAGCAGCCTACAGGGCTATGGCTACACCTTC.

The chain combines TRBV6-6 with TRBJ1-1; D remains unclear. Trimming cost V 5 bases and J 1 base, with 14 bases left between them. The CDR3 spans 15 residues. CDR1 is MNHNY, CDR2 SVGAGI, per germline (reference sequence). The chain's CDR3 is CASSPRAGENTEAFF. CDR3 sequence (DNA): TGTGCCAGCAGTCCACGGGCAGGCGAGAACACTGAAGCTTTCTTT.

CDR3 in DNA: TGTGCCAGTAGTATAGGCGGGAGAGGGGCCCTCGAGCAGTACTTC. This encodes CASSIGGRGALEQYF. The V call is TRBV19, the J call TRBJ2-7; TRBD2 aligns across 7 bases. Germline-derived CDR1 and CDR2 are LNHDA and SQIVND (reference sequence). V lost 1 base and J lost 6; bases outside the gene matches: 9. The CDR3 has 15 residues.